Listed here are 11 T cell receptor beta chains from one sample, sequenced in a study of T cell responses to AZD1222 COVID-19 vaccine. The assay was immunoSEQ multiplex PCR, and TCRdb's table has in-frame clones only and misses some. The top ten hold 3.5% to 4.5% of the sample, which has roughly 120,000 clones, 85% to 90% seen once. Sequencing used peripheral blood, obtained 28 days after the second AZD1222 dose. Receptors were obtained from an adult who received the AZD1222 COVID-19 vaccine.

V gene TRBV5-4 combines with J gene TRBJ2-7, with 9 positions matching TRBD2. The ends lost 2 bases at V and 0 bases at J; junction bases unmatched: 9. This CDR3 comprises 17 residues. CDR1 and CDR2 (germline): SGHNT, YYREEE (reference sequence). The CDR3 sequence is CASSFLKGTSLSYEQYF. CDR3 sequence (DNA): TGTGCCAGCAGCTTTCTTAAAGGGACTAGCCTCTCCTACGAGCAGTACTTC.

The CDR3 spells CASSLERNTEAFF. CDR3 DNA sequence: TGTGCCAGCAGTCTTGAACGGAACACTGAAGCTTTCTTT. This chain uses TRBV12-3 or TRBV12-4 with TRBJ1-1; D gene ambiguous. The CDR3 loop spans 13 amino acids. Trimming removed 5 bases at V and 1 base at J, with 8 bases between.

The chain uses TRBV19 and TRBJ1-2; 8 bases align to TRBD1. V trimming: 3 bases; J trimming: 4 bases; junction bases outside the gene matches: 10. CDR1 and CDR2 from the germline V gene are LNHDA and SQIVND (reference sequence). The CDR3 covers 16 residues. The CDR3 region is CASSISRDRSFYGYTF. The CDR3 DNA reads TGTGCCAGTAGTATCTCCCGGGACAGGAGCTTCTATGGCTACACCTTC.

The J gene is TRBJ2-2, the V gene TRBV9; 7 positions match TRBD2. Per the germline V gene, CDR1 is SGDLS and CDR2 is YYNGEE. The V and J ends lost 4 bases and 1 base, in that order; junction bases with no gene match: 16. CDR3 length equals 19 residues. CDR3 sequence: CASSPRGAGELGNTGELFF. The CDR3 bases are TGTGCCAGCAGCCCCCGTGGGGCGGGGGAATTGGGGAACACCGGGGAGCTGTTTTTT.

V is TRBV4-1 and J is TRBJ2-1; no definite D call. V shed 0 bases and J shed 8 bases, with 14 bases lying between them. Germline assignment: CDR1 MGHRA and CDR2 YSYEKL. This CDR3 comprises 15 residues. In nucleotides, the CDR3 is TGCGCCAGCAGCCAAGAATACGTCCCGGTCGATGAGCAGTTCTTC. Its translation: CASSQEYVPVDEQFF.

This clone was recorded only once. V usage is TRBV6-5 and J usage is TRBJ2-5; D is unclear. Germline loops: CDR1 MNHEY, CDR2 SVGAGI. The CDR3 runs to 14 residues. V was clipped by 2 bases and J by 4 bases, with 11 bases between them. The CDR3 loop is CASSYGSYGETQYF. The CDR3 DNA reads TGTGCCAGCAGTTACGGGTCGTACGGAGAGACCCAGTACTTC.

The chain has TRBV14 and TRBJ2-1; TRBD2 agrees at 11 bases. The CDR3 is made up of 16 amino acids. V shed 4 bases, J shed 5 bases, and the junction held 7 bases outside the gene matches. Germline loops: CDR1 SGHDN, CDR2 FVKESK. CDR3 nucleotides: TGTGCCAGCAGCCGCCGACTAGCGGGGTCACACAATGAGCAGTTCTTC. The encoded protein is CASSRRLAGSHNEQFF.

This chain links TRBV11-3 with TRBJ2-5; 13 bases match TRBD2. CDR3 length: 16 residues. Germline V gene lookup returns CDR1 SGHNT and CDR2 YENEEA. V lost 5 bases and J lost 7; bases outside the gene matches: 10. CDR3 loop: CASSPSTSGGLGTQYF. In DNA, the CDR3 is TGTGCCAGCAGCCCATCGACTAGCGGGGGGTTGGGGACCCAGTACTTC. The entire variable domain, with the rest obtained from reference TRBV11-3 and TRBJ2-5, is as follows: EAGVVQSPRYKIIEKKQPVAFWCNPISGHNTLYWYLQNLGQGPELLIRYENEEAVDDSQLPKDRFSAERLKGVDSTLKIQPAELGDSAVYLCASSPSTSGGLGTQYFGPGTRLLVL.

This sequence joins TRBV9 and TRBJ2-1; D is possibly TRBD2 (6 bases). Germline V gene data show CDR1 as SGDLS and CDR2 as YYNGEE. Trimming stripped 2 bases from V and 4 bases from J, with 19 bases between. This CDR3 has 17 residues. The CDR3 DNA reads TGTGCCAGCAGCGTTACCCCGCCCGGTGCGGGGTACAATGAGCAGTTCTTC. It yields the protein CASSVTPPGAGYNEQFF. Full variable domain (outside the CDR3, taken from reference TRBV9 and TRBJ2-1): DSGVTQTPKHLITATGQRVTLRCSPRSGDLSVYWYQQSLDQGLQFLIQYYNGEERAKGNILERFSAQQFPDLHSELNLSSLELGDSALYFCASSVTPPGAGYNEQFFGPGTRLTVL.

V is TRBV28 and J is TRBJ1-2; D might be TRBD1 (6 bases). V lost 3 bases, J lost 3 bases, and 8 bases lay in between. The CDR3 consists of 13 residues. Germline CDR1 is MDHEN and CDR2 is SYDVKM. CDR3 loop: CASSLGGHYGYTF. The CDR3 nucleotides are TGTGCCAGCAGTTTGGGGGGGCACTATGGCTACACCTTC.

This clone came up once. The chain carries TRBV7-9 and TRBJ1-5, with unresolved D. Trimming removed 1 base at V and 9 bases at J, with 10 bases between. Per the germline V gene, CDR1 is SEHNR and CDR2 is FQNEAQ (reference sequence). This CDR3 has 13 residues. The CDR3 reads CASSLDWSRPQHF. The CDR3 DNA is TGTGCCAGCAGCTTAGACTGGTCCAGGCCCCAGCATTTT.